Included here is one T cell receptor beta chain sequence, with context. In the same sample, other DNA sequences code for this CDR3. The sample originates from a study of cytomegalovirus exposure and HLA in healthy donors. Study overall: Caucasian-associated ancestry cluster membership applied to over 80% of a few hundred genotyped donors.

Primers: 60 Vbeta forward and 13 Jbeta reverse. Clones were read by immunoSEQ multiplex PCR, and TCRdb kept only the in-frame ones, dropping some. The sample lists 150,000 to 200,000 clones; 70% to 90% were seen once. Each of the donors was a healthy bone marrow donor. Donors counted as nominally healthy when sampled, yet unrecorded immune exposures were likely. This TCR was sampled from a man between 25 and 39 years old in good health and CMV-seropositive. The sequenced sample consisted of PBMCs.

The CDR3 region has the DNA TGTGCCAGTAGTATCTCGGGCAGGGCTTACGAGCAGTACTTC. This gives the protein CASSISGRAYEQYF. The V and J genes are TRBV19 and TRBJ2-7; tentatively, D is TRBD1 (5 bases). Per the germline V gene, CDR1 is LNHDA and CDR2 is SQIVND (reference sequence). The CDR3 runs 14 residues. The V and J ends lost 3 bases and 4 bases respectively, with 13 bases between them.